The sequence of this T cell receptor (beta chain) was determined in a study of blood T cell repertoires in COVID-19. The overall study: Specimens from acute and convalescent COVID-19 originated in the United States, Italy and Spain. Nucleic acid was either cDNA or gDNA, and it came from T cells, B-cell-depleted T cells, or PBMCs.

Trimming cost V 3 bases and J 6 bases; bases outside gene matches: 22. In germline, CDR1 is MNHEY, CDR2 SMNVEV (reference sequence). The CDR3 is 19 amino acids. Authors' data handling: Estimation of nucleated cell counts was performed using reference gene primer amplification. TCRdb keeps only in-frame clones here, not all; method: immunoSEQ multiplex PCR. The V and J calls and clone size were taken over from that table, and D and trimming were inferred from the DNA. The sample comprises around 110,000 clones, over 80% of which are singletons, and roughly 1.2% rests with the top ten. The sequence was obtained from a woman aged 25 to 39 with acute or convalescent COVID-19. The chain links TRBV27 to TRBJ2-7; 8 bases are a match to TRBD2. The specimen was peripheral blood. The DNA for the CDR3 is TGTGCCAGCAGTTTTTTTACCCCCGGGACTAGAACACCCACCGGCGAGCAGTACTTC. It is translated as CASSFFTPGTRTPTGEQYF.